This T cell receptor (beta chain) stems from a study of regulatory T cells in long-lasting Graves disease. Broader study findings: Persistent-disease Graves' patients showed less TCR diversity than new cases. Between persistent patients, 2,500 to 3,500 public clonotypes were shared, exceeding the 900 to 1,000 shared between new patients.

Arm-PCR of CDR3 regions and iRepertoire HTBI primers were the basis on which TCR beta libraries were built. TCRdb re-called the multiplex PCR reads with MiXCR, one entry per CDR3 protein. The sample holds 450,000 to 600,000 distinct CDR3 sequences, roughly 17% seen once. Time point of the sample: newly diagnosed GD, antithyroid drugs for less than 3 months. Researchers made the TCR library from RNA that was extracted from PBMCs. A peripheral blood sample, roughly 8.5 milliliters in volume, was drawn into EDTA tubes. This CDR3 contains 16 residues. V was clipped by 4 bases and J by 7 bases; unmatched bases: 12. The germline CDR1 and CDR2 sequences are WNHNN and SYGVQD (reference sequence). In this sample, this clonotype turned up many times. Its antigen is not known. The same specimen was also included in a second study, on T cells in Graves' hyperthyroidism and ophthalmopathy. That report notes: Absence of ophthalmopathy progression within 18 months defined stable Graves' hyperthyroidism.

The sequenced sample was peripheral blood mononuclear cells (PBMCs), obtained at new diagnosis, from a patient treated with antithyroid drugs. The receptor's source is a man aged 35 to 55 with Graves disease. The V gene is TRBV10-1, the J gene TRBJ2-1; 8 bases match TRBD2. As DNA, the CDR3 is TGCGCCAGCAGTGTGAAGCGGGAGAATCTAAGGAATGAGCAGTTCTTC. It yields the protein CASSVKRENLRNEQFF.